This is a list of T cell receptor beta chains from one sample in a study of metastatic and nonmetastatic thyroid tumors. TCRdb re-processed the PCR reads through MiXCR. The sample lists about 23,000 clones, about a fifth occurring once. Specimen: blood. These receptors came from a female donor with papillary thyroid cancer or a benign thyroid nodule (not recorded which). Some clones in this sample may be carry-over from other donors' samples. Each CDR3 is given with its conserved first and last residue. A D gene is named only where the DNA matches it firmly. Clone size is given for some rows only: seen once, a few or many times, or a class if the clone is expanded.

J: TRBJ2-7; size: NA; V: TRBV4-1; D: TRBD2; DNA: TGTGACAGCAGCCACCTTAGCGGGAGGAAAAACGAGCAGTACTTC; CDR3: CDSSHLSGRKNEQYF
J: TRBJ2-7; size: many; V: TRBV9; D: NA; DNA: TGTGCCAGCAGCGTAGATCAATTTTCTGTGGCCTTCGAGCAGTACTTC; CDR3: CASSVDQFSVAFEQYF
J: TRBJ1-2; size: few; V: TRBV19; D: NA; DNA: TGTGCCACTCAAACGAACTATGGCTACACCTTC; CDR3: CATQTNYGYTF
J: TRBJ2-3; size: NA; V: TRBV14; D: TRBD2; DNA: TGTGCCAGCAGTAGAAAGGGAGGGTTACAATTGAGGGACTATACGGGGGATACGCAGTATTTT; CDR3: CASSRKGGLQLRDYTGDTQYF
J: TRBJ2-7; size: few; V: TRBV6-1; D: TRBD2; DNA: TGTGCCAGCAGCCCCGGGCTCGGGGGGTACGAGCAGTACTTC; CDR3: CASSPGLGGYEQYF
J: TRBJ2-1; size: few; V: TRBV28; D: NA; DNA: TGTGCCAGCAGGGTAGACCCCTACAATGAGCAGTTCTTC; CDR3: CASRVDPYNEQFF
J: TRBJ2-1; size: NA; V: TRBV20-1; D: NA; DNA: TGCAGTGCTACCGCGGGATACGGGGTCTACAATGAGCAGTTCTTC; CDR3: CSATAGYGVYNEQFF
J: TRBJ2-2; size: NA; V: TRBV5-6; D: NA; DNA: TGTGCCAGTGGGCTGGGGGAAGGGACCGGGGAGCTGTTTTTT; CDR3: CASGLGEGTGELFF
J: TRBJ2-7; size: few; V: TRBV6-1; D: TRBD1; DNA: TGTGCCAGCAGTGAATATTCCGGGACAGGGGGCTACGAGCAGTACTTC; CDR3: CASSEYSGTGGYEQYF
J: TRBJ1-2; size: medium-sized; V: TRBV30; D: NA; DNA: TGTGCCTGGACTCAGAGTAACTATGGCTACACCTTC; CDR3: CAWTQSNYGYTF
J: TRBJ1-4; size: many; V: TRBV7-2; D: TRBD1; DNA: TGTGCCAGCAGCTCCGGGACAGCGAATGAAAAACTGTTTTTT; CDR3: CASSSGTANEKLFF
J: TRBJ2-1; size: many; V: TRBV7-3; D: NA; DNA: TGTGCCAGCAGCAGAACGTCACGAAATGAGCAGTTCTTC; CDR3: CASSRTSRNEQFF
J: TRBJ1-1; size: many; V: TRBV19; D: NA; DNA: TGTGCCAGTAGTTATGAGGGGAATCGGTGGAACACTGAAGCTTTCTTT; CDR3: CASSYEGNRWNTEAFF
J: TRBJ2-1; size: many; V: TRBV20-1; D: TRBD2; DNA: TGCAGTGCTAGAGATTATGGGACTAGCGGAGACAATGAGCAGTTCTTC; CDR3: CSARDYGTSGDNEQFF
J: TRBJ1-2; size: few; V: TRBV28; D: TRBD1; DNA: TGTGCCAGCAGTACACCGGGACAGGTGGCTGGCTACACCTTC; CDR3: CASSTPGQVAGYTF
J: TRBJ2-7; size: many; V: TRBV20-1; D: TRBD2; DNA: TGCAGTGCTAGACAACTAGCGGGAGGGCCCGGCGAGCAGTACTTC; CDR3: CSARQLAGGPGEQYF
J: TRBJ2-2; size: NA; V: TRBV11-2; D: TRBD1; DNA: TGTGCCAGCAGCTTAGATCGGTCGACAGGGGGCGCACCCGGGGAGCTGTTTTTT; CDR3: CASSLDRSTGGAPGELFF
J: TRBJ1-1; size: NA; V: TRBV11-1; D: NA; DNA: TGTGCCAGCAGCTTAGGGAATAGACAGATAAGGCACACTGAAGCTTTCTTT; CDR3: CASSLGNRQIRHTEAFF
J: TRBJ1-2; size: many; V: TRBV7-9; D: NA; DNA: TGTGCCAGCAGCTTAGGGGGGGCAACCTACACCTTC; CDR3: CASSLGGATYTF
J: TRBJ2-2; size: NA; V: TRBV7-9; D: NA; DNA: TGTGCCAGCAGCTTAGGGGAAACCGGGGAGTTGTTTTTT; CDR3: CASSLGETGELFF
J: TRBJ1-5; size: many; V: TRBV28; D: TRBD1; DNA: TGTGCCAGCAGTCTACAGGGGACCAGCAATCAGCCCCAGCATTTT; CDR3: CASSLQGTSNQPQHF
J: TRBJ2-1; size: many; V: TRBV6-2/TRBV6-3; D: TRBD2; DNA: TGTGCCAGCACCGACGGGGGGGGCCAGCAGTTCTTC; CDR3: CASTDGGGQQFF
J: TRBJ1-6; size: many; V: TRBV27; D: NA; DNA: TGTGCCAGCAGTTTTACACCCTTGAGTTCACCCCTCCACTTT; CDR3: CASSFTPLSSPLHF
J: TRBJ1-2; size: medium-sized; V: TRBV6-2/TRBV6-3; D: NA; DNA: TGTGCCAGCACACGAACGGCTAACTATGGCTACACCTTC; CDR3: CASTRTANYGYTF
J: TRBJ2-7; size: few; V: TRBV10-3; D: NA; DNA: TGTGCCACCTGGGCTACCTACGAGCAGTACTTC; CDR3: CATWATYEQYF
J: TRBJ1-1; size: many; V: TRBV29-1; D: NA; DNA: TGCAGCGCCCTACGAACGTTTGACGCTGAAGCTTTCTTT; CDR3: CSALRTFDAEAFF
J: TRBJ2-2; size: many; V: TRBV30; D: NA; DNA: TGTGCCTGGAGTCTCTTCAGGACTCTTAACACCGGGGAGCTGTTTTTT; CDR3: CAWSLFRTLNTGELFF
J: TRBJ2-2; size: NA; V: TRBV18; D: NA; DNA: TGTGCCAGCTCACCATCCGGGACCGCGAACACCGGGGAGCTGTTTTTT; CDR3: CASSPSGTANTGELFF
J: TRBJ2-7; size: medium-sized; V: TRBV6-1; D: TRBD1; DNA: TGTGCCAGCAACAGGGGAATCGACTACGAGCAGTACTTC; CDR3: CASNRGIDYEQYF
J: TRBJ2-7; size: NA; V: TRBV7-2; D: NA; DNA: TGTGCCAGCAGCTTAGAATTGAAATCCTACGAGCAGTACTTC; CDR3: CASSLELKSYEQYF
J: TRBJ2-1; size: many; V: TRBV6-2/TRBV6-3; D: NA; DNA: TGTGCCAGCAGGAACGTGTCCGGTGGGGCATACAATGAGCAGTTCTTC; CDR3: CASRNVSGGAYNEQFF
J: TRBJ1-1; size: medium-sized; V: TRBV28; D: NA; DNA: TGTGCCAGCAGTTTGGTGGGTTTCGGAGCTTTCTTT; CDR3: CASSLVGFGAFF
J: TRBJ2-1; size: NA; V: TRBV7-2; D: TRBD2; DNA: TGTGCCAACATCTTAACCGGGACTAGCAATGAGCAGTTCTTC; CDR3: CANILTGTSNEQFF
J: TRBJ1-5; size: NA; V: TRBV30; D: TRBD1; DNA: TGTGCCTGGAGTGGACAGGGGGGAAAATTGGCCCAGCATTTT; CDR3: CAWSGQGGKLAQHF
J: TRBJ2-2; size: NA; V: TRBV20-1; D: NA; DNA: TGCAGTGCTAGAGATATATGGGCCGTGGAGCTGTTTTTT; CDR3: CSARDIWAVELFF
J: TRBJ2-5; size: many; V: TRBV2; D: NA; DNA: TGTGCCAGCAGTGTTGGATTTTTTCCAGAGACCCAGTACTTC; CDR3: CASSVGFFPETQYF
J: TRBJ2-7; size: NA; V: TRBV18; D: NA; DNA: TGTGCCAGCTCACCATCCACCGAGCAGTACTTC; CDR3: CASSPSTEQYF
J: TRBJ2-7; size: NA; V: TRBV11-2; D: NA; DNA: TGTGCCATCAGCTCATGTGCGACCGCCTACGAGCAGTACTTC; CDR3: CAISSCATAYEQYF
J: TRBJ2-1; size: NA; V: TRBV7-6; D: TRBD2; DNA: TGTGCCAGCAGCACACTAGCGGCCTACAATGAGCAGTTCTTC; CDR3: CASSTLAAYNEQFF
J: TRBJ2-2; size: many; V: TRBV5-1; D: TRBD2; DNA: TGCGCCAGCGACCGACTAGCGGGAGGGTTCACCGGGGAGCTGTTTTTT; CDR3: CASDRLAGGFTGELFF
J: TRBJ2-1; size: many; V: TRBV10-2; D: TRBD2; DNA: TGCGCCAGCAGGGGGGGGGGTGGTTACAATGAGCAGTTCTTC; CDR3: CASRGGGGYNEQFF
J: TRBJ2-2; size: NA; V: TRBV7-8; D: NA; DNA: TGTGCCGGGAAGGGGAGGGGACAGAACACCGGGGAGCTGTTTTTT; CDR3: CAGKGRGQNTGELFF
J: TRBJ1-1; size: many; V: TRBV5-4; D: TRBD1; DNA: TGTGCCAGCACCCAGGACAGGACCAGGAACACTGAAGCTTTCTTT; CDR3: CASTQDRTRNTEAFF
J: TRBJ2-7; size: NA; V: TRBV7-2; D: NA; DNA: TGTGCCAGCATCTCGCTTGTGGGAACTGGGTACGAGCAGTACTTC; CDR3: CASISLVGTGYEQYF
J: TRBJ2-2; size: many; V: TRBV10-1; D: NA; DNA: TGCGCCAGCAGTGAGTCGATATCGTCCAACACCGGGGAGCTGTTTTTT; CDR3: CASSESISSNTGELFF
J: TRBJ2-1; size: many; V: TRBV9; D: NA; DNA: TGTGCCAGCAGCGTAGGATTAGGCCTAAATGAGCAGTTCTTC; CDR3: CASSVGLGLNEQFF
J: TRBJ2-1; size: once; V: TRBV4-1; D: NA; DNA: TGCGCCAGCAGCCAAGATTCCGGCCGGGTTGAGCAGTTCTTC; CDR3: CASSQDSGRVEQFF
J: TRBJ2-1; size: NA; V: TRBV11-2; D: NA; DNA: TGTGCCAGCAGTCAAGACGCCTCCTCCTACAATGAGCAGTTCTTC; CDR3: CASSQDASSYNEQFF
J: TRBJ1-2; size: many; V: TRBV28; D: TRBD1; DNA: TGTGCCAGCAGTCCCCCGGGACAGGGGGTTAGTGGCTACACCTTC; CDR3: CASSPPGQGVSGYTF
J: TRBJ1-4; size: many; V: TRBV7-9; D: NA; DNA: TGTGCCAGCAGCTTACGGGGAAAACTGTTTTTT; CDR3: CASSLRGKLFF
J: TRBJ2-2; size: many; V: TRBV7-9; D: NA; DNA: TGTGCCAGCAGCTTAGGGGAAACCGGGGAGCTGTTTTTT; CDR3: CASSLGETGELFF
J: TRBJ2-1; size: medium-sized; V: TRBV6-1; D: NA; DNA: TGTGCCAGCAGTGAAGTTGCTAGCTGGGGGGGCGATGAGCAGTTCTTC; CDR3: CASSEVASWGGDEQFF
J: TRBJ2-2; size: few; V: TRBV6-4; D: NA; DNA: TGTGCCAGCAGTGACTCGACGGGGCCCGGGGAGCTGTTTTTT; CDR3: CASSDSTGPGELFF